The text below deals with one TCR beta chain. The target of this receptor is not known. The sample holds no much larger clone one base away, and base qualities are not on file. Libraries came from UMI-ligation and nested PCR. A single-stranded oligonucleotide carrying the Illumina SP2 sequence and a UMI was ligated to the cDNA 3' end using T4 RNA ligase 1. PCR1 ran about 4 cycles (98°C 15 s, 69°C 30 s, 72°C 40 s); the beta primer was an equimolar mix of RC1.1 and RC1.2 covering TRBC1 and TRBC2. From PCR2 onward, TCR alpha and beta chains were processed separately, with sample indices and Illumina adaptors added. The UMI, placed after an 8-base spacer, consisted of 12 random nucleotides arranged as two hexamers with a spacer between them. The libraries were sequenced on an Illumina MiSeq using v2 2x251 paired-end chemistry, usually with some 13 samples in each run. PhiX DNA was added at roughly 5-7% to each sequencing library so that diversity was increased. The original pipeline was this. The raw reads were converted into FASTQ with bcl2fastq and then demultiplexed by dual indices with Demultiplexor. V and J genes were assigned by Decombinator through tag matching, with a single base-pair mismatch permitted. Using UMIs, Collapsinator corrected both sequencing errors and the frequency errors that come from PCR heterogeneity. CDR3Translator converted Decombinator identifiers to nucleotide sequence, translated to amino acids, and extracted CDR3 using C- and N-terminal motifs. Each distinct KT2 TCR was counted as a cluster of KT2 sequences sharing one unique molecular identifier. The public reads were run again by TCRdb, first through fastp at Q25 and then through MiXCR, and only productive beta chains were kept. Every distinct CDR3 protein forms one entry, paired with its most common genes and DNA. TCRdb's processing, not the study's, gives the V and J calls here. In this sample the table shows roughly 50,000 distinct CDR3 sequences, 9% to 15% of which occur a single time. Roughly 10% of the sample comes from the top ten.

These data come from a study of quantifying T cell responses using KT2 cells (dated by TCRdb to 2017 to 2019). Regarding the complete study: RNA was DNase-treated and reverse transcribed with TCR alpha and beta constant-region primers, mostly using SuperScript III. To prevent over-amplification, PCR2 was performed as a SYBR Green qPCR and halted at a predetermined fluorescence threshold. The efficiency of the T4 ligation step under optimum conditions was estimated to be greater than 9.5%. General conclusions and limits of the study: Counts of KT2 alpha and beta sequences scaled linearly with input KT2 cell number over several orders of magnitude. No side-by-side comparison of the pipeline with other TCR sequencing techniques was included in the study. At very high KT2 spike-in numbers, detection of KT2 sequences reached saturation. KT2 sequences were detected down to the lowest spike-in tested, about one KT2 cell per 100,000 PBMC.

Known numbers of KT2, a T cell clone whose TCR had been sequenced previously, were spiked into unfractionated PBMC to test the sensitivity and accuracy of the pipeline. KT2 cells were mixed with a fixed number of PBMC to create a range of KT2-to-PBMC ratios. Compared with germline, V lacks 3 bases and J lacks 6 bases; bases without a gene match: 5. The CDR3 has 12 amino acids, counting the end cysteine and phenylalanine. The sequence is cut down to CDR3 DNA, 36 bases in frame from base 1. CDR1 SQVTM and CDR2 ANQGSEA were looked up in the germline V gene. The specimen sequenced was PBMCs spiked with cells of the T cell clone KT2. Here the chain combines TRBV29-1 and TRBJ2-7, with 7 bases in between that match TRBD1. This clonotype was sampled from a human donor. The nucleotides are TGCAGCGTTGAGAGGGGGCCGGGCGAGCAGTACTTC. Translated, this is CSVERGPGEQYF.